One and the same sample provided the 10 T cell receptor beta chains below, sequenced in a study of regulatory and conventional T cells in RAG deficiency (dated by TCRdb to about 2017). Preparation of the library involved the immunoSEQ multiplex PCR assay. Not all clones reach the TCRdb copy of this immuneACCESS table, which keeps in-frame sequences only. Checked studies attribute under half of the gap to unresolved V genes and leave the rest unexplained. The sample records about 46,000 clones, approximately 90% of which are singletons. Clones ranked in the top ten supply roughly 0.5% of the sample. Before genomic DNA extraction, conventional CD4+ T cells were purified from blood as CD25-low CD127-high cells. These sequences were also reported in another study, on regulatory T cells. Looking at the second paper: The multiplex PCR used 52 forward TRBV primers and 13 reverse TRBJ primers, with assay-based and computational corrections for amplification bias.

The sample comprised CD4+ effector T cells sorted from blood. The receptors were sampled from a human donor in good health.

The chain recombines TRBV7-2 with TRBJ1-1; D is possibly TRBD1 (5 bases). V shed 1 base and J shed 8 bases, with 14 bases lying between them. The germline gives CDR1 SGHTA, CDR2 FQGNSA. The CDR3 is 14 residues long. The CDR3 DNA sequence: TGTGCCAGCAGCTTAGTGGGGCCGTGGGGGGAAGCTTTCTTT. Its translation: CASSLVGPWGEAFF.

The chain links TRBV11-3 to TRBJ2-5, with 12 bases identical to TRBD2. V dropped 5 bases and J dropped 3; count of bases not matched to a gene: 4. The CDR3 contains 15 residues. CDR1 and CDR2 (germline): SGHNT, YENEEA. The CDR3 loop reads CASSPGLAGEETQYF. In DNA form, the CDR3 reads TGTGCCAGCAGCCCGGGACTAGCGGGTGAAGAGACCCAGTACTTC.

The rearrangement links TRBV6-1 to TRBJ2-7, with 9 bases identical to TRBD1. This CDR3 spans 15 amino acids. Germline CDR1 reads MNHNS; CDR2 reads SASEGT. V shed 8 bases and J 3 bases; nucleotides not matched to a gene: 11. The CDR3 reads CASLQGAGIDYEQYF. CDR3 nucleotide sequence: TGTGCCAGCTTACAGGGGGCAGGGATAGACTACGAGCAGTACTTC.

The V gene is TRBV5-1, the J gene TRBJ1-3, with D hard to call. The V gene lost 3 bases and the J gene lost 8 bases, with 6 bases spanning the gap. The CDR3 runs 11 residues. Germline V gene lookup returns CDR1 SGHRS and CDR2 YFSETQ. In DNA form, the CDR3 reads TGCGCCAGCAGCTCCGGGTACACCATATATTTT. Protein sequence: CASSSGYTIYF. Supplemented by reference TRBV5-1 and TRBJ1-3, the full variable domain reads KAGVTQTPRYLIKTRGQQVTLSCSPISGHRSVSWYQQTPGQGLQFLFEYFSETQRNKGNFPGRFSGRQFSNSRSEMNVSTLELGDSALYLCASSSGYTIYFGEGSWLTVV.

A single count supports this clone. The chain joins TRBV7-2 to TRBJ1-1; D is possibly TRBD1 (5 bases). The germline V and J ends were trimmed by 2 bases and 9 bases, with 10 bases remaining between them. The CDR3 extends over 12 amino acids. Per the germline V gene, CDR1 is SGHTA and CDR2 is FQGNSA. CDR3 loop: CASSLYGDQAFF. The CDR3 DNA sequence: TGTGCCAGCAGCTTATACGGGGACCAAGCTTTCTTT.

The chain couples TRBV2 to TRBJ2-3; 11 positions match TRBD2. Germline lookup yields CDR1 SNHLY and CDR2 FYNNEI. J gave up 1 base and V 11 bases, and 8 bases lay outside the gene matches. This CDR3 region has 15 residues. CDR3 sequence reads: CAGIVTSGGTDTQYF. The CDR3, as DNA: TGTGCCGGCATAGTGACTAGCGGGGGCACAGATACGCAGTATTTT.

The chain recombines TRBV7-3 with TRBJ1-1, with TRBD1 as a possible D gene (6 bases). Trimming shortened V by 5 bases and J by 4 bases, and 17 bases separated the two germline ends. CDR1 is SGHTA, CDR2 FQGTGA, per germline. There are 15 residues in the CDR3. The CDR3 nucleotides are TGTGCCAGCAGCCATACAGGGCCCGTGGGCACTGAAGCTTTCTTT. Translated, it gives CASSHTGPVGTEAFF.

The rearrangement uses TRBV6-6 and TRBJ1-1; no definite D call. Germline lookup yields CDR1 MNHNY and CDR2 SVGAGI (reference sequence). This CDR3 region has 13 residues. The V end lost 5 bases, the J end lost 1 base, and 8 bases lay between the germline ends. In DNA, the CDR3 is TGTGCCAGCAGTCCTACGCAGAACACTGAAGCTTTCTTT. It yields the protein CASSPTQNTEAFF.

The V gene is TRBV28, the J gene TRBJ2-7; 8 nucleotides agree with TRBD1. Germline-derived CDR1 and CDR2 are MDHEN and SYDVKM. V lost 7 bases and J lost 2; bases outside the gene matches: 4. The CDR3 runs 13 residues. CDR3 coding DNA: TGTGCCAGCAATACAGGGGGGCCCTACGAGCAGTACTTC. Protein: CASNTGGPYEQYF. The variable domain in full, with the rest retrieved from reference TRBV28 and TRBJ2-7, is DVKVTQSSRYLVKRTGEKVFLECVQDMDHENMFWYRQDPGLGLRLIYFSYDVKMKEKGDIPEGYSVSREKKERFSLILESASTNQTSMYLCASNTGGPYEQYFGPGTRLTVT.

The rearrangement links TRBV19 to TRBJ1-2, with unresolved D. The germline gives CDR1 LNHDA, CDR2 SQIVND (reference sequence). The CDR3 consists of 11 residues. Deletions cut 8 bases from V and 1 base from J, with 5 bases between. In DNA form, the CDR3 reads TGTGCCAGTGGTCGTAACTATGGCTACACCTTC. Translation: CASGRNYGYTF.